This T cell receptor beta chain came from a study of beta chain features in type 1 diabetes. The study, taken as a whole, reports: When VDJ junctions were examined, type 1 diabetes patients showed fewer insertions and more deletions. Reads derived from cDNA could over-represent cells showing high TCR expression. PCR might favor shorter templates, but any such skew would affect patients and controls equally.

This clone has a single count. Its antigen is currently unknown. Germline loops: CDR1 GTSNPN, CDR2 SVGIG (reference sequence). With 1 base removed from V and 8 bases from J, the gap between germline ends came to 10 bases. The CDR3 consists of 12 residues. Investigators reverse transcribed all isolated RNA, so they sequenced expressed TCRB transcripts. Profiling relied on immunoSEQ multiplex PCR, and the TCRdb table lists in-frame clones only, not all of them. The sample has under 300,000 clones; around 26% are singletons. This chain uses TRBV30 with TRBJ2-3; D may be TRBD2 (5 bases). Specimen: central memory CD4+ T cells from blood. The TCR sequence derives from a man aged 25 to 40 in good health. Written as DNA, the CDR3 is TGTGCCTGGAGTGAACTAGTCGGTACGCAGTATTTT. It encodes CAWSELVGTQYF.